The source of this TCR beta chain is a study of blood T cells in healthy people across ages. A J-beta primer mix and a sample-barcoded 5' primer were used in a second PCR of roughly 6 to 11 cycles. At least 2.5 million CDR3-containing paired-end reads were obtained per sample. TCRdb reprocessed the 5' RACE reads via MiXCR and lists one record per CDR3 protein. The profile shows approximately 690,000 distinct CDR3 sequences, under 70% of them singletons. As to this clonotype: Antigen specificity is unknown.

Germline V CDR1 and CDR2: KGHSH, LQKENI. Between the trimmed V and J ends, which lost 3 bases and 1 base, there was a span of 13 bases. The length of the CDR3 is 15 residues. Whenever a sample was processed, at least 6 million PBMCs were isolated. Broader study findings: Long-lived donors exceeded aged donors in naive CD4+ cells and diversity. As naive T cell percentage varied, TCR beta diversity correlated strongly with it.

V and J are TRBV18 and TRBJ2-7; tentatively, D is TRBD2 (7 bases). The sequenced material came from blood. The TCR comes from a man in his fifties or sixties in good health. The CDR3 protein is CASSPAGEGSYEQYF. CDR3 bases: TGTGCCAGCTCACCGGCAGGGGAGGGGTCCTACGAGCAGTACTTC. The variable domain in full, completed from reference TRBV18 and TRBJ2-7, reads NAGVMQNPRHLVRRRGQEARLRCSPMKGHSHVYWYRQLPEEGLKFMVYLQKENIIDESGMPKERFSAEFPKEGPSILRIQQVVRGDSAAYFCASSPAGEGSYEQYFGPGTRLTVT.